The present T cell receptor (beta chain) was sequenced within a study of OX40 agonist ivuxolimab in advanced cancers. About the research overall: Participants, 82.7% male, averaged roughly 60 years of age, ranging from roughly 20 to 79. Regarding the study as a whole: The study observed clonal expansion of CD4+ and CD8+ blood T cells by week 6 at 0.1 to 3.0 mg/kg.

TCRdb's copy holds only in-frame clones and misses some; the assay was immunoSEQ multiplex PCR. The sample contains some 60,000 clones, approximately 83% of which appear only once. The CDR3 runs to 18 residues. Germline V CDR1 and CDR2: SGDLS, YYNGEE. Trimming pared 5 bases from V and 0 bases from J, leaving 23 bases between. On this clone: The antigen is unknown.

Source: CD4+ or CD8+ T cells sorted from blood, taken in a trial of the OX40 agonist ivuxolimab. The clonotype comes from an adult with an advanced solid tumor such as melanoma, head and neck, liver or kidney cancer. The rearrangement links TRBV9 to TRBJ1-2; possible D gene TRBD1, 5 bases. DNA for the CDR3: TGTGCCAGCAGTCATTCGGGGCGGCCGCGTCGGACTAACTATGGCTACACCTTC. This codes for CASSHSGRPRRTNYGYTF.